This entry is about one T cell receptor beta chain. The antigen is not known. Trimming removed 5 bases from V and 5 bases from J, with 9 bases in between. The CDR3 consists of 11 residues. Germline CDR1 and CDR2: GTSNPN and SVGIG (reference sequence). The entry originates in a study of CD8+ T cells in alopecia areata. Study information: Patients took tofacitinib for 6 to 18 months, followed by 6 drug-free months. Notes on the study in general: Tofacitinib yielded significantly lower scalp clonality and fewer expanded CD8+ clones among the top 100.

Treatment given: oral pan-JAK inhibitor, 5-10 mg twice daily. As part of sample collection, lesional scalp punch biopsies and peripheral blood were taken from alopecia areata patients. Sorted populations comprised CD4+ and CD8+ T cells obtained from PBMCs. Extracted RNA was reverse transcribed into cDNA, the sequencing template. Assay used: immunoSEQ multiplex PCR; TCRdb lists only in-frame clones, some missing. This table holds around 70,000 clones, approximately 29% found once. Sample: CD8+ T cells sorted from blood, taken at week 4, from a patient treated with tofacitinib. V usage is TRBV30 and J usage is TRBJ1-2; unclear D gene. The TCR originated in a human donor with alopecia areata. The DNA for the CDR3 is TGTGCCTGGTTGACTCTGTATGGCTACACCTTC. This gives the protein CAWLTLYGYTF.